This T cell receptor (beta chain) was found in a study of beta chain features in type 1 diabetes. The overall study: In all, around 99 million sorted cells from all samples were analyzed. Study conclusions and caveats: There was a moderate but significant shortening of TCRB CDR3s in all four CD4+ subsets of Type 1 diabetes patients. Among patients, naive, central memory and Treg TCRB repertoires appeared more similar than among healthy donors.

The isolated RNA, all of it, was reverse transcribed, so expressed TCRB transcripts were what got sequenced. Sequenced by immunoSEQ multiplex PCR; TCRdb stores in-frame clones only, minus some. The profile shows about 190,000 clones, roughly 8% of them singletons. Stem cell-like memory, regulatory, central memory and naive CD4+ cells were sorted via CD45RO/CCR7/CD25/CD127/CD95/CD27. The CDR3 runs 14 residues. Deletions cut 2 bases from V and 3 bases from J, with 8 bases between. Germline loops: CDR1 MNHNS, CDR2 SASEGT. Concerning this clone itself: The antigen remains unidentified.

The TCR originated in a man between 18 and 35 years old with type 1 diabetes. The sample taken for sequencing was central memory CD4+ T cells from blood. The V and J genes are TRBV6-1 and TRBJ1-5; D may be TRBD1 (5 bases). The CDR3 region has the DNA TGTGCCAGCAGTGAAAGACAGAACAATCAGCCCCAGCATTTT. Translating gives CASSERQNNQPQHF.